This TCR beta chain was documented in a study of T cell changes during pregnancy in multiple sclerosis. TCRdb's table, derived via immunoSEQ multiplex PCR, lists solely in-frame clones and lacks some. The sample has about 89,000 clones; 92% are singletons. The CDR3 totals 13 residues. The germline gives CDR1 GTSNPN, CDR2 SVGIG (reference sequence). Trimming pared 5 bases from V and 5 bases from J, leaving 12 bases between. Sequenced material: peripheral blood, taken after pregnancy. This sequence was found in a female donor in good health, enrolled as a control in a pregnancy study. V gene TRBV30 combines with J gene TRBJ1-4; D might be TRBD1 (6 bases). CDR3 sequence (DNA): TGTGCCTGGCTACAGGGTACGAATGAAAAACTGTTTTTT. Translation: CAWLQGTNEKLFF. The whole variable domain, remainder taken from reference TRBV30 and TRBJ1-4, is SQTIHQWPATLVQPVGSPLSLECTVEGTSNPNLYWYRQAAGRGLQLLFYSVGIGQISSEVPQNLSASRPQDRQFILSSKKLLLSDSGFYLCAWLQGTNEKLFFGSGTQLSVL.